A single TCR beta chain is shown here with its context. The data were obtained in a study of blood T cell repertoires in COVID-19. About the study: The study drew acute and convalescent COVID-19 samples from the United States, Italy and Spain.

With V trimmed by 1 base and J by 3 bases, 12 bases remained unmatched. The CDR3 covers 18 residues. The germline V gene encodes CDR1 LGHNA and CDR2 YSLEER. Assay: immunoSEQ multiplex PCR; the TCRdb copy retains only in-frame clones and omits some. The table lists 120,000 or so clones, approximately 90% of them singletons. Sequencing used peripheral blood. The chain recombines TRBV4-3 with TRBJ2-7; 10 nucleotides match TRBD1. The source of this sequence is a human donor in a cohort sampled during active COVID-19. The CDR3 nucleotides are TGCGCCAGCAGCCAAGGGACGGGGACAGGGGCGCCCATCTACGAGCAGTACTTC. It specifies CASSQGTGTGAPIYEQYF.